Listed here are 3 T cell receptor beta chains from one sample, sequenced in a study of blood T cell repertoires in COVID-19. The method was immunoSEQ multiplex PCR; TCRdb's version includes in-frame clones alone and lacks a portion of them. The data contain 110,000 or so clones, approximately 90% of them singletons. Sequences were obtained from peripheral blood. Every receptor here comes from a woman in her 70s who had recovered from COVID-19.

For this clone: The sample has other DNA sequences that encode this CDR3 too. The chain recombines TRBV28 with TRBJ2-5; D remains ambiguous. V lost 6 bases and J lost 4, with 6 bases in between. This CDR3 spans 11 amino acids. Germline loops: CDR1 MDHEN, CDR2 SYDVKM. CDR3 nucleotide sequence: TGTGCCAGCAGCCTAGGAGAGACCCAGTACTTC. As protein: CASSLGETQYF.

This sequence joins TRBV5-1 and TRBJ1-4, with D maybe TRBD1 (6 bases). V was cut by 0 bases and J by 6 bases, with 15 bases left in between. The germline V gene encodes CDR1 SGHRS and CDR2 YFSETQ. CDR3 length: 16 residues. CDR3 protein: CASSLAQGGGDEKLFF. In nucleotides, the CDR3 is TGCGCCAGCAGCTTGGCCCAAGGGGGTGGGGATGAAAAACTGTTTTTT.

The chain has TRBV6-5 and TRBJ1-5; D may be TRBD1 (6 bases). Germline CDR1 MNHEY, CDR2 SVGAGI. CDR3 size: 15 residues. Deletions cut 7 bases from V and 6 bases from J, with 19 bases between. CDR3 amino acids: CASNTITGTVQPQHF. For the CDR3, the DNA is TGTGCCAGCAACACTATTACAGGGACCGTTCAGCCCCAGCATTTT.